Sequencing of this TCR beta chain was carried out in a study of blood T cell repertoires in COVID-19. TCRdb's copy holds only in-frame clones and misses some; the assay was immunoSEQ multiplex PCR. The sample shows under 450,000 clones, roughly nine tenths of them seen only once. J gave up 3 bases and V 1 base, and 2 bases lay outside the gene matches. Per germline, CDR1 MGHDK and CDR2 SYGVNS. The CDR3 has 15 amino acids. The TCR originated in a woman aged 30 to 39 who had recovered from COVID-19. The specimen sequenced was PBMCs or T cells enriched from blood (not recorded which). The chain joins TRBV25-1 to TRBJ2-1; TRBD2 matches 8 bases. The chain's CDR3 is CASSESGGVYNEQFF. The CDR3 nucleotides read TGTGCCAGCAGTGAATCGGGGGGGGTCTACAATGAGCAGTTCTTC.